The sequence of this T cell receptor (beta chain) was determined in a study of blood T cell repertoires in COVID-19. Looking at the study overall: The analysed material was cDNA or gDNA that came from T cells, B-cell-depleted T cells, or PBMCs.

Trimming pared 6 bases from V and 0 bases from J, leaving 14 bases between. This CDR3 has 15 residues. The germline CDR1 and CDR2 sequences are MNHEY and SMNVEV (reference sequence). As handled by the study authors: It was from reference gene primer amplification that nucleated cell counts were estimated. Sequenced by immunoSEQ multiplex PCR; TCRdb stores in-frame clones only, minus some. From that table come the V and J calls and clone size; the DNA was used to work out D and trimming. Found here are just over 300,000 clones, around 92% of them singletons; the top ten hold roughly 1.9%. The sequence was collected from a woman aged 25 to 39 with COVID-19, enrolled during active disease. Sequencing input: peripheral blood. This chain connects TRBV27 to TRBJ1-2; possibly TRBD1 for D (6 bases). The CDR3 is CASRGGQRTNYGYTF. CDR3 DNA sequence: TGTGCCAGCAGGGGCGGACAGCGAACTAACTATGGCTACACCTTC.